Sequencing of this T cell receptor (beta chain) was carried out in a study of early T cells in non-severe SARS-CoV-2 infection. Study-wide context: It was bulk RNA from unsorted whole blood that was sequenced, and the chains were unpaired. Study results and caveats: Matching results from VDJdb favored anti-spike CD8 responses, leaving private and CD4 specificities undetected.

This clonotype was found a few times. The antigen is not known. Individual cDNA molecules received unique molecular identifiers. TCRdb itself ran the 5' RACE reads through MiXCR, one entry per CDR3 protein. Of about 61,000 distinct CDR3 sequences in the sample, approximately 12% were seen once. Trimming took 4 bases from V and 5 from J, leaving 17 bases between them. The CDR3 has 16 residues. This TCR was recovered from an adult who was a healthcare worker with PCR-confirmed SARS-CoV-2 infection or an uninfected control (not recorded which). The donor label of this sample is uncertain. Sequenced material: whole blood, taken at baseline. V is TRBV12-3 or TRBV12-4 and J is TRBJ2-2; D is possibly TRBD1 (6 bases). CDR3 sequence (DNA): TGTGCCAGCAGTTCTCCAGGGGTCCCGAGGACCGGGGAGCTGTTTTTT. Translated, it gives CASSSPGVPRTGELFF.